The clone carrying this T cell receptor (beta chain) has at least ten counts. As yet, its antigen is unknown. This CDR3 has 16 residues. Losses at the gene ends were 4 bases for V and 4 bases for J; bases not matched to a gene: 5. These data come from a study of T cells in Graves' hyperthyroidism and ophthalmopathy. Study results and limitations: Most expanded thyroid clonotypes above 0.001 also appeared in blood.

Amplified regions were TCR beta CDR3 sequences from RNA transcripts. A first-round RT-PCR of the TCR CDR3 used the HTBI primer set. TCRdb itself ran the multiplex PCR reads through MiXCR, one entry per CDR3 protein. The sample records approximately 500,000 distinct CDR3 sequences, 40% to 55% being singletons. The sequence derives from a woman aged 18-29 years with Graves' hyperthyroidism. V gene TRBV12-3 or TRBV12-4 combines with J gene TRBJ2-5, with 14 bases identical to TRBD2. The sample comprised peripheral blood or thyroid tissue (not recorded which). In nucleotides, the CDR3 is TGTGCCAGCAGTTCGACTAGCGGGAGGGCCGTAGAGACCCAGTACTTC. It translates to CASSSTSGRAVETQYF.